Listed below are T cell receptor beta chains from one sample, sequenced in a study of T cell repertoires in cytomegalovirus infection. Via MiXCR, TCRdb re-called the reads, giving one row per CDR3 protein. The data show approximately 770,000 distinct CDR3 sequences, about 28% seen once. Their antigens are not known. This material consisted of cultured CD8+ T cells from PBMCs, taken from culture after CMV antigen stimulation. All receptors derive from a human donor in good health (CMV status not recorded). Some clones in this sample may be carry-over from other donors' samples. Each CDR3 is given with its conserved first and last residue. A D gene is named only where the DNA matches it firmly. Clone size is stated in some rows and not others, as once, few, many or a class when expanded.

TRBJ1-1 TRBD1 NA TRBV4-1 CASSQDGTGYTEAFF TGCGCCAGCAGCCAAGATGGGACAGGGTACACTGAAGCTTTCTTT
TRBJ2-7 NA NA TRBV6-5 CASSYSLPRYNYEQYF TGTGCCAGCAGTTATTCCTTGCCCCGGTACAATTACGAGCAGTACTTC
TRBJ2-5 TRBD2 NA TRBV2 CASTLGTSGQETQYF TGTGCCAGCACCCTAGGGACTAGCGGACAAGAGACCCAGTACTTC
TRBJ2-1 NA NA TRBV24-1 CATSDWRQGNNEQFF TGTGCCACCAGTGATTGGAGGCAGGGTAACAATGAGCAGTTCTTC
TRBJ2-1 TRBD2 NA TRBV18 CASSPGLAGGLGFEQFF TGTGCCAGCTCACCCGGACTAGCGGGGGGGCTCGGTTTTGAGCAGTTCTTC
TRBJ2-1 TRBD1 many TRBV6-6 CASSSGQGDDNEQFF TGTGCCAGCAGTTCCGGACAGGGGGACGACAATGAGCAGTTCTTC
TRBJ2-2 NA many TRBV7-2 CAGKAEGALYTGELFF TGTGCCGGAAAAGCGGAGGGGGCGTTGTACACCGGGGAGCTGTTTTTT
TRBJ1-4 TRBD1 few TRBV7-6 CASSLTSSRGKDEKLFF TGTGCCAGCAGCTTAACCTCTAGCAGGGGGAAAGATGAAAAACTGTTTTTT
TRBJ1-1 NA few TRBV12-3/TRBV12-4 CASSPIGGGEAFF TGTGCCAGCAGTCCCATCGGAGGTGGTGAAGCTTTCTTT
TRBJ2-5 TRBD1 few TRBV7-2 CASSLDLGQIETQYF TGTGCCAGCAGCTTAGATCTGGGACAGATAGAGACCCAGTACTTC
TRBJ1-1 TRBD1 NA TRBV4-3 CASSPKTGHVEAFF TGCGCCAGCAGCCCTAAGACAGGGCACGTTGAAGCTTTCTTT
TRBJ1-5 NA few TRBV27 CASSFVWGSNQPQHF TGTGCCAGCAGTTTTGTTTGGGGAAGCAATCAGCCCCAGCATTTT
TRBJ1-2 NA few TRBV20-1 CSAPSDSPGRGYTF TGCAGTGCTCCAAGTGACAGCCCTGGGCGCGGCTACACCTTC
TRBJ2-7 TRBD1 few TRBV12-3/TRBV12-4 CASSPGQGAKDEQYF TGTGCCAGCAGTCCCGGACAGGGGGCGAAAGACGAGCAGTACTTC
TRBJ2-5 TRBD2 NA TRBV19 CASSIVPILTSGKETQYF TGTGCCAGTAGTATAGTTCCCATCTTGACTAGCGGGAAGGAGACCCAGTACTTC
TRBJ1-5 NA NA TRBV20-1 CSARWGSGGRRSLNQPQHF TGCAGTGCTAGGTGGGGGTCGGGGGGCCGGCGGTCCCTTAATCAGCCCCAGCATTTT
TRBJ1-5 NA few TRBV19 CASTPEERNQPQHF TGTGCCAGTACCCCGGAAGAACGCAATCAGCCCCAGCATTTT
TRBJ2-7 NA few TRBV4-1 CASSQHPTLNYEQYF TGCGCCAGCAGCCAACACCCCACACTAAACTACGAGCAGTACTTC
TRBJ2-1 TRBD1 few TRBV27 CASMGTGVYNEQFF TGTGCCAGCATGGGAACAGGGGTGTACAATGAGCAGTTCTTC
TRBJ2-3 NA many TRBV7-8 CASSPELARSADTQYF TGTGCCAGCAGCCCCGAACTAGCTCGCAGTGCAGATACGCAGTATTTT
TRBJ2-5 NA many TRBV7-8 CASSSRGLGKIQETQYF TGTGCCAGCAGTTCTCGGGGGCTCGGGAAAATACAAGAGACCCAGTACTTC
TRBJ1-1 NA many TRBV7-2 CASSLARGWTEAFF TGTGCCAGCAGCTTAGCGCGGGGGTGGACTGAAGCTTTCTTT
TRBJ1-2 NA few TRBV7-9 CASSSPLGGNYGYTF TGTGCCAGCAGCTCCCCCCTGGGGGGTAACTATGGCTACACCTTC
TRBJ2-3 NA few TRBV12-3/TRBV12-4 CASSLLRFGMDRVKDTQYF TGTGCCAGCAGTTTGTTGAGATTTGGTATGGACAGAGTTAAAGATACGCAGTATTTT
TRBJ1-5 NA NA TRBV7-6 CASSEIGGSGAQPQHF TGTGCCAGCAGCGAAATTGGGGGTTCAGGGGCTCAGCCCCAGCATTTT
TRBJ2-5 TRBD2 NA TRBV12-3/TRBV12-4 CASSHTSGGATETQYF TGTGCCAGCAGTCATACTAGCGGGGGGGCAACGGAGACCCAGTACTTC
TRBJ1-4 TRBD1 few TRBV10-3 CAISETGGNNEKLFF TGTGCCATCAGCGAGACAGGGGGGAATAATGAAAAACTGTTTTTT
TRBJ1-2 TRBD1 once TRBV20-1 CSLPPGTGDGYTF TGCAGTTTACCTCCCGGGACAGGCGATGGCTACACCTTC
TRBJ2-7 TRBD1 once TRBV11-2 CASSLEEYGTGTLYEQYF TGTGCCAGCAGCTTAGAAGAGTATGGGACAGGGACACTATACGAGCAGTACTTC
TRBJ2-1 TRBD2 many TRBV12-3/TRBV12-4 CASTLSGGVYNEQFF TGTGCCAGCACCCTTAGCGGGGGGGTTTACAATGAGCAGTTCTTC
TRBJ2-3 NA many TRBV7-2 CASSLQTDTQYF TGTGCCAGCAGCTTACAGACAGATACGCAGTATTTT
TRBJ2-3 NA few TRBV7-9 CASSPTGEFTDTQYF TGTGCCAGCAGCCCGACAGGAGAATTCACAGATACGCAGTATTTT
TRBJ2-1 TRBD2 NA TRBV20-1 CSARNPSGAYNEQFF TGCAGTGCTAGAAACCCTAGCGGGGCCTACAATGAGCAGTTCTTC
TRBJ2-3 TRBD1 NA TRBV6-2/TRBV6-3 CASSYSTGTGSPDTQYF TGTGCCAGCAGTTACTCAACCGGGACAGGGAGCCCAGATACGCAGTATTTT
TRBJ2-3 TRBD1 NA TRBV7-6 CASSATGADTQYF TGTGCCAGCAGCGCTACAGGGGCAGATACGCAGTATTTT
TRBJ1-6 NA NA TRBV2 CASILPSTGSNSPLHF TGTGCCAGCATACTGCCGTCTACAGGAAGCAATTCACCCCTCCACTTT
TRBJ2-1 NA NA TRBV7-6 CASSRTLGPADEQFF TGTGCTAGCAGCCGAACCTTGGGCCCGGCGGATGAGCAGTTCTTC
TRBJ2-3 TRBD1 NA TRBV11-3 CASSLGTGGNTDTRYF TGTGCCAGCAGCTTGGGGACAGGGGGGAACACAGATACGCGGTATTTT
TRBJ2-1 NA NA TRBV18 CASSPDSKWDEQFF TGTGCCAGCTCACCGGACAGTAAATGGGATGAGCAGTTCTTC
TRBJ1-2 TRBD1 few TRBV29-1 CSVEDRGQGMGFSYGYTF TGCAGCGTTGAAGATCGAGGACAGGGAATGGGCTTTAGCTATGGCTACACCTTC
TRBJ1-1 TRBD1 many TRBV7-2 CASSVDRGLTEAFF TGTGCCAGCAGCGTCGACAGGGGGCTTACTGAAGCTTTCTTT
TRBJ2-5 NA few TRBV28 CASSLWGTGLEETQYF TGTGCCAGCAGTTTATGGGGTACGGGGCTGGAGGAGACCCAGTACTTC
TRBJ1-1 NA few TRBV10-2 CASTAGTPYTEAFF TGCGCCAGCACGGCGGGGACACCTTACACTGAAGCTTTCTTT
TRBJ2-5 NA NA TRBV29-1 CSVRPVQETQYF TGCAGCGTGCGCCCTGTTCAGGAGACCCAGTACTTC
TRBJ1-5 TRBD1 NA TRBV6-8 CASTARTGDSNQPQHF TGTGCCAGCACCGCCAGGACAGGGGATAGCAATCAGCCCCAGCATTTT
TRBJ1-1 TRBD1 many TRBV7-9 CASSLVTGETEAFF TGTGCCAGCAGCTTAGTTACAGGGGAGACTGAAGCTTTCTTT
TRBJ1-6 NA NA TRBV3-1 CASSQAGISPLHF TGTGCCAGCAGCCAAGCTGGAATCTCACCCCTCCACTTT
TRBJ1-6 NA few TRBV27 CASSFQQTETYNSPLHF TGTGCCAGCAGTTTCCAACAAACCGAAACCTATAATTCACCCCTCCACTTT
TRBJ1-1 NA NA TRBV7-6 CASSSTYGGLNTEAFF TGTGCCAGCAGCTCCACCTATGGGGGCTTAAACACTGAAGCTTTCTTT
TRBJ2-3 NA NA TRBV9 CASSVEGALGDTQYF TGTGCCAGCAGCGTAGAAGGGGCCTTGGGGGATACGCAGTATTTT
TRBJ2-5 TRBD1 many TRBV7-9 CASSGQGETQYF TGTGCCAGCAGCGGACAGGGAGAGACCCAGTACTTC
TRBJ2-3 NA NA TRBV10-3 CAISERQGTGPQQYF TGTGCCATCAGTGAAAGGCAGGGGACGGGGCCACAGCAGTATTTT
TRBJ1-2 NA once TRBV24-1 CATSDEERNGYTF TGTGCCACCAGTGATGAGGAGAGAAATGGCTACACCTTC
TRBJ1-5 NA NA TRBV7-8 CASSLGIDNQPQHF TGTGCCAGCAGCTTAGGGATAGACAATCAGCCCCAGCATTTT